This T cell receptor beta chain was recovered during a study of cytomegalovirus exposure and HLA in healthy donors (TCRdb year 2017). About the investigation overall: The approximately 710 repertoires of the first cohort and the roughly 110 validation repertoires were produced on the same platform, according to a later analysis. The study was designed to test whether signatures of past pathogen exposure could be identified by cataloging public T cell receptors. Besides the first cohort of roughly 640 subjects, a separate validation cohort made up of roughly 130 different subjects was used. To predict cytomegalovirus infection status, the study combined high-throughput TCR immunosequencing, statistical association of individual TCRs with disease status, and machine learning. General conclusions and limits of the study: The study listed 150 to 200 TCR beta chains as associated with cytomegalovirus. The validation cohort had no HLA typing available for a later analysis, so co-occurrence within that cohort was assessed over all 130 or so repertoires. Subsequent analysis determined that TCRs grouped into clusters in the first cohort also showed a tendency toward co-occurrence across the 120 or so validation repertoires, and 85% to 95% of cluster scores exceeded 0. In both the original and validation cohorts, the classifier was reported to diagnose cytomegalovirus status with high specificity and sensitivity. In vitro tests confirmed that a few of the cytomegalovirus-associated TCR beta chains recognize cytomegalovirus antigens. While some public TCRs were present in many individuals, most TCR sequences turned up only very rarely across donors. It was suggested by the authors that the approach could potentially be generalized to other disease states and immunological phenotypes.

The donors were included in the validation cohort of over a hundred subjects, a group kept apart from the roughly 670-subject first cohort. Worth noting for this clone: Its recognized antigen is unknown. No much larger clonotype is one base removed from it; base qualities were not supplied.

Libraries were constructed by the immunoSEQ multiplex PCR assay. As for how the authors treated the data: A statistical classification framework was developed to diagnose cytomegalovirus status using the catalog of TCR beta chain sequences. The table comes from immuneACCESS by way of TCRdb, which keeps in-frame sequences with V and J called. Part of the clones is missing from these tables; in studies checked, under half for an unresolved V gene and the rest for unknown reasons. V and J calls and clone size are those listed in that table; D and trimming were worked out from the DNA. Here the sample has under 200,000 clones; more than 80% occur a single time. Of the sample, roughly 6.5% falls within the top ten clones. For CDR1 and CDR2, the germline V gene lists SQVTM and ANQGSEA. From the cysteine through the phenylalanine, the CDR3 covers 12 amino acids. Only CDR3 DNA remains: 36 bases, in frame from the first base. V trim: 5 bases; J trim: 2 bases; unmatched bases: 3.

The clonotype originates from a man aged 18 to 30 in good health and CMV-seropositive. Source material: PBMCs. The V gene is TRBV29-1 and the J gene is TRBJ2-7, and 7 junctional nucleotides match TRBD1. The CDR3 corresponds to CSVSTGAYEQYF. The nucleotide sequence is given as TGCAGCGTTTCAACAGGGGCCTACGAGCAGTACTTC.